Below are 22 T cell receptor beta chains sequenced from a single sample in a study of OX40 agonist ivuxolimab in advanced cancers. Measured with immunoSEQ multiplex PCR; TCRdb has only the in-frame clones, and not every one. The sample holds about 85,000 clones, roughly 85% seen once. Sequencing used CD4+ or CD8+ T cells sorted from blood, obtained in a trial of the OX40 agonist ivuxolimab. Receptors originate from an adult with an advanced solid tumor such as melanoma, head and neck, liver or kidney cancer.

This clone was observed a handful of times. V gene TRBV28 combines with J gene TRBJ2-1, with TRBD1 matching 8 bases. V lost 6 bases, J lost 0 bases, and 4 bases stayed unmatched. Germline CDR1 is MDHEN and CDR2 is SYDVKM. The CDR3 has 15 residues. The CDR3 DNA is TGTGCCAGCAGAAGACAGGGGAGCTCCTACAATGAGCAGTTCTTC. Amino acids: CASRRQGSSYNEQFF.

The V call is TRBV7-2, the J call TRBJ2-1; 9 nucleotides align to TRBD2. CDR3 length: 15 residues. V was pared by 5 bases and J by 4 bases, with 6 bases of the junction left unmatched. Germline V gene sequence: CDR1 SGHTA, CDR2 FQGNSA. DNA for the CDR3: TGTGCCAGCAGCCGGGCTAGCGGGGCTTACAATGAGCAGTTCTTC. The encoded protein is CASSRASGAYNEQFF. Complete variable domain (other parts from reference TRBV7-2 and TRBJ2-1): GAGVSQSPSNKVTEKGKDVELRCDPISGHTALYWYRQSLGQGLEFLIYFQGNSAPDKSGLPSDRFSAERTGGSVSTLTIQRTQQEDSAVYLCASSRASGAYNEQFFGPGTRLTVL.

The CDR3 DNA reads as TGTGCCAGCAGTTCTCGGGACAGGGGTCGAAATGAGCAGTTCTTC. Protein sequence: CASSSRDRGRNEQFF. This chain connects TRBV28 to TRBJ2-1, with 10 bases fitting TRBD1. V gave up 4 bases and J gave up 7 bases; unmatched junction bases: 7. Per germline, CDR1 MDHEN and CDR2 SYDVKM. The CDR3 is 15 amino acids.

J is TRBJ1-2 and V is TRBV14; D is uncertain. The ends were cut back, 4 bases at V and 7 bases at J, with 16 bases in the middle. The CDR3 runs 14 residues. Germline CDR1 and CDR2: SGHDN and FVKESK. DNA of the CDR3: TGTGCCAGCAGCCGAGAACGGGTATCCGGTGGCTACACCTTC. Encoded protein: CASSRERVSGGYTF.

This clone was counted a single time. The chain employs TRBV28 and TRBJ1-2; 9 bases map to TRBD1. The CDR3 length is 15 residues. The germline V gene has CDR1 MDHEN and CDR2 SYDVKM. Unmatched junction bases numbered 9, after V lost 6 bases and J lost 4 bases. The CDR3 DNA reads TGTGCCAGCAGGCGTACAGGGGGCCTTGGCTATGGCTACACCTTC. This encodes CASRRTGGLGYGYTF.

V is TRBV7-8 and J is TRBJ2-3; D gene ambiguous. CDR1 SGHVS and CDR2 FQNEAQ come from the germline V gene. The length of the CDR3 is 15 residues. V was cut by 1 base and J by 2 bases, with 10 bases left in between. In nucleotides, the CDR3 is TGTGCCAGCAGCTTAGGACTGGAGTACACAGATACGCAGTATTTT. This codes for CASSLGLEYTDTQYF.

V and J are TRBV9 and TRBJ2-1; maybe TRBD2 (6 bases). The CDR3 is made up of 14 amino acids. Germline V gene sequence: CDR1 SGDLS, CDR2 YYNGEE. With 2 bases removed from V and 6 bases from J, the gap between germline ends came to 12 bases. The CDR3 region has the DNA TGTGCCAGCAGCGTCGGGACTTCGCCCAATGAGCAGTTCTTC. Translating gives CASSVGTSPNEQFF.

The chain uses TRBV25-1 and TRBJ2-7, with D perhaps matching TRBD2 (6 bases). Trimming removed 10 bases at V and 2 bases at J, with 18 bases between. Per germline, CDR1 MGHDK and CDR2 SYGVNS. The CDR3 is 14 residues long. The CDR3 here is CATDPGGEAYEQYF. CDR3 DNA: TGTGCCACCGACCCAGGTGGGGAGGCCTACGAGCAGTACTTC.

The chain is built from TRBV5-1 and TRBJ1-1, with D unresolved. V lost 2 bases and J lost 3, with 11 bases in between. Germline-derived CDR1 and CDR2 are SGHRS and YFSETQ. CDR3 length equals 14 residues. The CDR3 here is CASSFDPVDTEAFF. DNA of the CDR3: TGCGCCAGCAGCTTCGATCCGGTGGACACTGAAGCTTTCTTT.

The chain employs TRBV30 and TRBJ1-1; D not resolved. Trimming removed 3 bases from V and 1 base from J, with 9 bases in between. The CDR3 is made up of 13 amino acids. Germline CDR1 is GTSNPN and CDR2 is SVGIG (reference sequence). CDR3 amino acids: CAWSAQTNTEAFF. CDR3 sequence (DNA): TGTGCCTGGAGCGCACAGACGAACACTGAAGCTTTCTTT.

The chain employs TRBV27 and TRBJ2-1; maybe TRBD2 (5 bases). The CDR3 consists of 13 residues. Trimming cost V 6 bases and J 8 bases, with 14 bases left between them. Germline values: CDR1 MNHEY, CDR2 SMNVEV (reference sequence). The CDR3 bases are TGTGCCAGCAGGTCACTAGTAAATTATGAGCAGTTCTTC. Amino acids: CASRSLVNYEQFF.

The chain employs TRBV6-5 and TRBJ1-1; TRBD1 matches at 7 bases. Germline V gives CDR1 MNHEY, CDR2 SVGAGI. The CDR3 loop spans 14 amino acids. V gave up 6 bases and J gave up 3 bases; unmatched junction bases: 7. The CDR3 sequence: CASRKTDRDTEAFF. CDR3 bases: TGTGCCAGCAGAAAGACCGACAGGGACACTGAAGCTTTCTTT.

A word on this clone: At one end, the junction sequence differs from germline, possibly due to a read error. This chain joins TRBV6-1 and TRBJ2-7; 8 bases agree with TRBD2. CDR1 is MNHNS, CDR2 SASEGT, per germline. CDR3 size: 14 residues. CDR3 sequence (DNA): TGTGCCACCCTCACGGCGGGGGGCAGAGGGAAAGGGGACTTC. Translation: CATLTAGGRGKGDF.

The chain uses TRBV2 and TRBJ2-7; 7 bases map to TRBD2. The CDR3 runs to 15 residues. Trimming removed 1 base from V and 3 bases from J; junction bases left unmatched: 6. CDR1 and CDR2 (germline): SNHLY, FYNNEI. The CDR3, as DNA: TGTGCCAGCAGTGAAGGGGAGGGTACCATCTACGAGCAGTACTTC. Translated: CASSEGEGTIYEQYF.

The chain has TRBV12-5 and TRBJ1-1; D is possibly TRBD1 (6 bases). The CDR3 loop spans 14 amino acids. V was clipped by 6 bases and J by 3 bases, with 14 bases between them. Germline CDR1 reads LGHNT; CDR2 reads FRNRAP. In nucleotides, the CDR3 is TGTGCTAGTGGCCGGGGGCGCACGGACACTGAAGCTTTCTTT. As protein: CASGRGRTDTEAFF.

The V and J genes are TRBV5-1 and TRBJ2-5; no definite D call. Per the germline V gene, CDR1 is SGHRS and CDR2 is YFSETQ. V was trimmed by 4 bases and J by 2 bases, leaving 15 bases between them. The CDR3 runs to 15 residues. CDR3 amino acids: CASSTLWGNQETQYF. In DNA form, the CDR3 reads TGCGCCAGCAGCACCTTGTGGGGAAATCAAGAGACCCAGTACTTC.

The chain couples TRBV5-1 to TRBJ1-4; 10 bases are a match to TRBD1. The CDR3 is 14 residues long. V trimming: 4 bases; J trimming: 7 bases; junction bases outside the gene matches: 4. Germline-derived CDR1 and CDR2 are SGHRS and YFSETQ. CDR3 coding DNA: TGCGCCAGCAGCCAAGACAGGGGGCTTGAAAAACTGTTTTTT. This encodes CASSQDRGLEKLFF.

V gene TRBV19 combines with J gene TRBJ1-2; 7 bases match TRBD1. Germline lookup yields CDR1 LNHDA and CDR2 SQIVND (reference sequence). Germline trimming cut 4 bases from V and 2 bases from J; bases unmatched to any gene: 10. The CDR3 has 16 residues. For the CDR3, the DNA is TGTGCCAGTAGTAGGAACAGGGGAGGGACCAACTATGGCTACACCTTC. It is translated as CASSRNRGGTNYGYTF.

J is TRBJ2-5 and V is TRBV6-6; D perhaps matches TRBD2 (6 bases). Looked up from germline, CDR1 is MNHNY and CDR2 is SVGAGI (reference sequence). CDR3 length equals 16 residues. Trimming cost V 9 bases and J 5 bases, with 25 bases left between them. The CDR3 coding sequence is TGTGCCAGTCTAGTCTCAGGGCGCCCGCGGGGCGAGACCCAGTACTTC. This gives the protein CASLVSGRPRGETQYF.

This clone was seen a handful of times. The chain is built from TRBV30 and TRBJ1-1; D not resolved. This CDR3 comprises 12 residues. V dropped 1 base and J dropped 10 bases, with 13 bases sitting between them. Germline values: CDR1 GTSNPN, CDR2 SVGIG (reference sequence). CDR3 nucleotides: TGTGCCTGGAGTGATCTCGGTGGAGCAGCTTTCTTT. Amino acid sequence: CAWSDLGGAAFF.

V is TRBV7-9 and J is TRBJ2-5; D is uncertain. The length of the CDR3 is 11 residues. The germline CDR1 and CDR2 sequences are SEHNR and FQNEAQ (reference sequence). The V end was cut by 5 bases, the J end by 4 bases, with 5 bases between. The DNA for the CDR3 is TGTGCCAGCAGCACCGGAGAGACCCAGTACTTC. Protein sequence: CASSTGETQYF.

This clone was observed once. The CDR3, as DNA: TGTGCCAGCAGTGGCCTAGCGTCTGATACGCAGTATTTT. Protein: CASSGLASDTQYF. The chain links TRBV6-1 to TRBJ2-3, with D tentatively TRBD2 (6 bases). The CDR3 is 13 amino acids. V was clipped by 4 bases and J by 6 bases, with 11 bases between them. CDR1 is MNHNS, CDR2 SASEGT, per germline.